This T cell receptor beta chain was profiled in a study of shared clonotypes between healthy human individuals. Clones were read by immunoSEQ multiplex PCR, and TCRdb kept only the in-frame ones, dropping some. The table has about 460,000 clones, 77% seen once. The clonotype originates from a woman in her thirties or forties in good health. Some clones in this sample may be carry-over from other donors' samples. Specimen: PBMCs.

CDR3 sequence (DNA): TGTGCCAGCAGCCTGGAAGGGAGCACAGATACGCAGTATTTT. As protein: CASSLEGSTDTQYF. The chain uses TRBV5-4 and TRBJ2-3; D unclear. The V end lost 4 bases, the J end lost 0 bases, and 9 bases lay between the germline ends. Germline V gives CDR1 SGHNT, CDR2 YYREEE (reference sequence). This CDR3 is built from 14 residues. The full variable domain, with the rest looked up from reference TRBV5-4 and TRBJ2-3, is ETGVTQSPTHLIKTRGQQVTLRCSSQSGHNTVSWYQQALGQGPQFIFQYYREEENGRGNFPPRFSGLQFPNYSSELNVNALELDDSALYLCASSLEGSTDTQYFGPGTRLTVL.